What follows are 32 T cell receptor beta chains derived from one specimen sequenced in a study of OX40 agonist ivuxolimab in advanced cancers. Library preparation employed the immunoSEQ multiplex PCR assay. TCRdb retrieved this table from immuneACCESS and kept in-frame rearrangements only. Not all clones are present; in checked studies, unresolved V genes account for under half, and no reason is known for the remainder. This sample is represented by about 82,000 clones; around four fifths of them were singletons. 0.75% to 0.85% of the sample comes from the top ten. The source was CD4+ or CD8+ T cells sorted from blood, collected in a trial of the OX40 agonist ivuxolimab. The source is an adult with an advanced solid tumor such as melanoma, head and neck, liver or kidney cancer.

The chain couples TRBV18 to TRBJ2-3; D may be TRBD2 (7 bases). The V end lost 3 bases, the J end lost 5 bases, and 12 bases lay between the germline ends. CDR1 and CDR2 (germline): KGHSH, LQKENI. The CDR3 totals 14 residues. The CDR3 region is CASSPAGAGDTQYF. The CDR3 DNA is TGTGCCAGCTCACCTGCGGGGGCGGGAGATACGCAGTATTTT.

The chain is built from TRBV5-5 and TRBJ2-3; no reliable D call. Trimming shortened V by 4 bases and J by 6 bases, and 9 bases separated the two germline ends. Germline V CDR1 and CDR2: SGHKS, YYEKEE (reference sequence). This CDR3 has 12 residues. Here the CDR3 reads CASSGLEDTQYF. The CDR3 DNA reads as TGTGCCAGCAGCGGCCTCGAGGATACGCAGTATTTT.

The genes are TRBV5-1 and TRBJ1-5; no clear D. The CDR3 loop spans 15 amino acids. Trimming took off 0 bases at V and 0 bases at J, with 7 bases between the two ends. CDR1 is SGHRS, CDR2 YFSETQ, per germline. The CDR3 nucleotides are TGCGCCAGCAGCTTGGACGGAGATAGCAATCAGCCCCAGCATTTT. Protein: CASSLDGDSNQPQHF.

The chain combines TRBV30 with TRBJ2-1; possibly TRBD1 for D (6 bases). V lost 2 bases and J lost 9, with 11 bases in between. The CDR3 totals 12 residues. CDR1 GTSNPN and CDR2 SVGIG come from the germline V gene (reference sequence). The CDR3 DNA reads TGTGCCTGGAGTTGGCAAGGGGGTGAGCAGTTCTTC. It yields the protein CAWSWQGGEQFF.

The CDR3 DNA reads TGTGCCAGCAGCCCAAAGGGGGCTTGGGGCTACACCTTC. Translated: CASSPKGAWGYTF. This rearrangement joins TRBV9 to TRBJ1-2; 7 bases are a match to TRBD1. V gave up 4 bases and J gave up 8 bases; unmatched junction bases: 8. The CDR3 runs to 13 residues. Germline-derived CDR1 and CDR2 are SGDLS and YYNGEE.

V and J are TRBV5-6 and TRBJ2-3; no definite D call. CDR3 length: 12 residues. CDR1 and CDR2 (germline): SGHDT, YYEEEE. V dropped 2 bases and J dropped 2 bases, with 3 bases sitting between them. The CDR3 is CASSLYTDTQYF. The CDR3 bases are TGTGCCAGCAGCTTATACACAGATACGCAGTATTTT.

The V call is TRBV19, the J call TRBJ1-4, with D unclear. Germline V gene data show CDR1 as LNHDA and CDR2 as SQIVND (reference sequence). The length of the CDR3 is 13 residues. V gave up 5 bases and J gave up 7 bases, with 11 bases separating them. In DNA, the CDR3 is TGTGCCAGTAGTCCGCAAGGGCCTGAAAAACTGTTTTTT. The encoded protein is CASSPQGPEKLFF.

V is TRBV2 and J is TRBJ2-5; 8 bases match TRBD1. The germline CDR1 and CDR2 sequences are SNHLY and FYNNEI. V trimming: 7 bases; J trimming: 1 base; junction bases outside the gene matches: 5. The CDR3 contains 14 residues. This CDR3 is CASIRDRFQETQYF. The CDR3 nucleotides read TGTGCCAGCATCCGGGACAGGTTCCAAGAGACCCAGTACTTC. Filled out from reference TRBV2 and TRBJ2-5, the complete variable domain reads EPEVTQTPSHQVTQMGQEVILRCVPISNHLYFYWYRQILGQKVEFLVSFYNNEISEKSEIFDDQFSVERPDGSNFTLKIRSTKLEDSAMYFCASIRDRFQETQYFGPGTRLLVL.

J is TRBJ1-1 and V is TRBV2, with D hard to call. The V and J ends lost 7 bases and 6 bases respectively, with 15 bases between them. Germline CDR1 and CDR2: SNHLY and FYNNEI. The CDR3 length is 13 residues. The CDR3 is CASIWETGAEAFF. In nucleotides, the CDR3 is TGTGCCAGCATTTGGGAGACCGGGGCTGAAGCTTTCTTT.

The sample holds a few counts of this clone. The rearrangement uses TRBV9 and TRBJ2-1; the D is unclear. Germline V gene sequence: CDR1 SGDLS, CDR2 YYNGEE. The CDR3 runs to 13 residues. Trimming took off 0 bases at V and 3 bases at J, with 4 bases between the two ends. The chain's CDR3 is CASSVGIYNEQFF. Here the CDR3 DNA reads TGTGCCAGCAGCGTAGGGATCTACAATGAGCAGTTCTTC.

Remarks on this clone: Other nucleotide sequences in the sample specify the same CDR3. V gene TRBV27 combines with J gene TRBJ2-3; TRBD1 or TRBD2 may be the D gene (5 bases each). The germline V gene encodes CDR1 MNHEY and CDR2 SMNVEV (reference sequence). The CDR3 covers 13 residues. Trimming took 3 bases from V and 2 from J, leaving 6 bases between them. The chain's CDR3 is CASSLGDTDTQYF. The CDR3, as DNA: TGTGCCAGCAGTTTGGGGGACACAGATACGCAGTATTTT.

This clone was detected only a few times. This rearrangement joins TRBV19 to TRBJ1-5; unclear D gene. The germline gives CDR1 LNHDA, CDR2 SQIVND (reference sequence). CDR3 length: 13 amino acids. V was pared by 5 bases and J by 1 base, with 6 bases between. For the CDR3, the DNA is TGTGCCAGTAGTTGGGAGAGCAATCAGCCCCAGCATTTT. Translation gives CASSWESNQPQHF.

V is TRBV19 and J is TRBJ2-1; TRBD1 or TRBD2 may be the D gene (5 bases each). The CDR3 is made up of 14 amino acids. V lost 1 base and J 9 bases, leaving 13 bases between the germline ends. Germline V gene data show CDR1 as LNHDA and CDR2 as SQIVND (reference sequence). The CDR3 region has the DNA TGTGCCAGTAGTATAGCCGGGGCCCGGGGTGAGCAGTTCTTC. Residues: CASSIAGARGEQFF. Drawing the rest from reference TRBV19 and TRBJ2-1, the complete variable domain is DGGITQSPKYLFRKEGQNVTLSCEQNLNHDAMYWYRQDPGQGLRLIYYSQIVNDFQKGDIAEGYSVSREKKESFPLTVTSAQKNPTAFYLCASSIAGARGEQFFGPGTRLTVL.

The gene calls are TRBV30 and TRBJ2-3; TRBD1 aligns across 8 bases. Germline V gene lookup returns CDR1 GTSNPN and CDR2 SVGIG (reference sequence). The CDR3 totals 14 residues. Trimming removed 2 bases from V and 4 bases from J; junction bases left unmatched: 5. CDR3 in DNA: TGTGCCTGGAGTCATGGACAGGGCCCAGATACGCAGTATTTT. Translated: CAWSHGQGPDTQYF.

V gene TRBV11-2 combines with J gene TRBJ1-2, with 7 bases fitting TRBD1. Germline-derived CDR1 and CDR2 are SGHAT and FQNNGV. The CDR3 covers 14 residues. Trimming at V came to 3 bases and at J to 4 bases, leaving 5 bases not matched to a gene. The CDR3 spells CASSLGTDLYGYTF. CDR3 bases: TGTGCCAGCAGCTTGGGGACAGATCTCTATGGCTACACCTTC.

The chain is built from TRBV7-9 and TRBJ2-7, with D unresolved. This CDR3 has 15 residues. Trimming took off 4 bases at V and 3 bases at J, with 16 bases between the two ends. Per the germline V gene, CDR1 is SEHNR and CDR2 is FQNEAQ (reference sequence). In DNA form, the CDR3 reads TGTGCCAGCAGCTATAGGGCAGGAGAAAACTACGAGCAGTACTTC. As protein: CASSYRAGENYEQYF.

Note on this clone: The same CDR3 can be traced to other DNA sequences in this sample. The rearrangement joins TRBV5-1 to TRBJ1-3; D remains unclear. CDR1 is SGHRS, CDR2 YFSETQ, per germline. Trimming shortened V by 2 bases and J by 0 bases, and 9 bases separated the two germline ends. This CDR3 is 15 amino acids long. In nucleotides, the CDR3 is TGCGCCAGCAGCTTAGACCAGCGCTCTGGAAACACCATATATTTT. This translates into CASSLDQRSGNTIYF.

The J gene is TRBJ2-7, the V gene TRBV27, with D perhaps matching TRBD1 (6 bases). CDR1 MNHEY and CDR2 SMNVEV come from the germline V gene (reference sequence). The CDR3 runs 16 residues. The V end lost 2 bases, the J end lost 2 bases, and 16 bases lay between the germline ends. CDR3 sequence: CASSLGGPGRAYEQYF. In DNA, the CDR3 is TGTGCCAGCAGTTTAGGGGGCCCGGGGCGGGCCTACGAGCAGTACTTC.

The rearrangement links TRBV7-9 to TRBJ1-2, with D tentatively TRBD1 (5 bases). This CDR3 spans 13 amino acids. Trimming removed 5 bases at V and 4 bases at J, with 11 bases between. Per the germline V gene, CDR1 is SEHNR and CDR2 is FQNEAQ (reference sequence). In DNA form, the CDR3 reads TGTGCCAGCAGCAGCCGGGACTTCTATGGCTACACCTTC. The encoded protein is CASSSRDFYGYTF.

The V gene is TRBV30, the J gene TRBJ2-6, with a possible D match to TRBD1 (5 bases). This CDR3 has 15 residues. V was clipped by 7 bases and J by 0 bases, with 13 bases between them. Germline V gives CDR1 GTSNPN, CDR2 SVGIG (reference sequence). For the CDR3, the DNA is TGTGCCTACATGGACACCTTCTCTGGGGCCAACGTCCTGACTTTC. Translating gives CAYMDTFSGANVLTF. Full variable domain (missing parts from reference TRBV30 and TRBJ2-6): SQTIHQWPATLVQPVGSPLSLECTVEGTSNPNLYWYRQAAGRGLQLLFYSVGIGQISSEVPQNLSASRPQDRQFILSSKKLLLSDSGFYLCAYMDTFSGANVLTFGAGSRLTVL.

This clone was recorded a few times. The chain employs TRBV10-3 and TRBJ2-7, with no clear D. The CDR3 consists of 13 residues. V lost 4 bases, J lost 0 bases, and 7 bases lay in between. The germline gives CDR1 ENHRY, CDR2 SYGVKD. The CDR3 is CAISVQSSYEQYF. The DNA of the CDR3 is TGTGCCATCAGTGTGCAGAGCTCCTACGAGCAGTACTTC.

The chain joins TRBV7-3 to TRBJ2-2; 8 nucleotides line up with TRBD1. The V segment lost 2 bases and the J segment 4 bases; nucleotides outside the gene matches: 9. Germline-derived CDR1 and CDR2 are SGHTA and FQGTGA. CDR3 length: 17 amino acids. The CDR3 DNA reads TGTGCCAGCAGCTTAGGACAGGGATATTCGGCCACCGGGGAGCTGTTTTTT. Its translation is CASSLGQGYSATGELFF.

The J gene is TRBJ1-5, the V gene TRBV18, with 8 bases aligning to TRBD1. The J segment lost 5 bases and the V segment lost 3 bases, leaving 6 bases of the junction unmatched. Germline V lookup: CDR1 KGHSH, CDR2 LQKENI. The CDR3 sequence is 15 residues long. The CDR3 is CASSPRTGKDQPQHF. The CDR3 nucleotides are TGTGCCAGCTCACCCAGGACAGGGAAGGATCAGCCCCAGCATTTT.

In nucleotides, the CDR3 is TGTGCCAGCTCACCGAACCAGGGACAAGGGCGGTCCTCCTATAATTCACCCCTCCACTTT. It yields the protein CASSPNQGQGRSSYNSPLHF. This chain joins TRBV18 and TRBJ1-6, with D tentatively TRBD1 (6 bases). In germline, CDR1 is KGHSH, CDR2 LQKENI. This CDR3 has 20 amino acids. Trimming cost V 3 bases and J 0 bases, with 21 bases left between them.

The chain joins TRBV5-1 to TRBJ2-1, with a tentative D call TRBD2 (7 bases). The V end lost 4 bases, the J end lost 4 bases, and 18 bases lay between the germline ends. Per the germline V gene, CDR1 is SGHRS and CDR2 is YFSETQ. The CDR3 has 16 residues. The CDR3 DNA reads as TGCGCCAGCAGCCGGAGCGGGACAAATATATACAATGAGCAGTTCTTC. It translates to CASSRSGTNIYNEQFF.

The rearrangement links TRBV7-2 to TRBJ2-7, with a possible D match to TRBD2 (5 bases). Per germline, CDR1 SGHTA and CDR2 FQGNSA. There are 14 residues in the CDR3. Trimming took 1 base from V and 2 from J, leaving 9 bases between them. CDR3 nucleotides: TGTGCCAGCAGCTTAGACCGGGGTACCTACGAGCAGTACTTC. It is translated as CASSLDRGTYEQYF.

The count of this clone is one. CDR3 nucleotides: TGTGCCAGCAGCTTAGGACTAGCGGGGGGCCGCACAGATACGCAGTATTTT. Its translation: CASSLGLAGGRTDTQYF. The chain links TRBV7-9 to TRBJ2-3; 13 bases are shared with TRBD2. After removal of 1 base from V and 1 base from J, the junction contained 2 bases not matched to a gene. CDR3 size: 17 residues. Germline lookup yields CDR1 SEHNR and CDR2 FQNEAQ (reference sequence).

The chain uses TRBV5-6 and TRBJ1-5; 7 bases match TRBD1. Germline CDR1 and CDR2: SGHDT and YYEEEE. The CDR3 is 17 residues long. J gave up 1 base and V 0 bases, and 7 bases lay outside the gene matches. The CDR3 DNA is TGTGCCAGCAGCTTGGGGCGACAGGGATGGAGCAATCAGCCCCAGCATTTT. Encoded protein: CASSLGRQGWSNQPQHF.

V usage is TRBV30 and J usage is TRBJ2-7, with 8 bases identical to TRBD2. Per germline, CDR1 GTSNPN and CDR2 SVGIG (reference sequence). The V and J ends lost 3 bases and 5 bases, in that order; junction bases with no gene match: 6. This CDR3 is 13 amino acids long. CDR3 residues: CAWRTGLGDEQYF. The CDR3, as DNA: TGTGCCTGGAGGACGGGACTAGGTGACGAGCAGTACTTC. Full variable domain (outside the CDR3, taken from reference TRBV30 and TRBJ2-7): SQTIHQWPATLVQPVGSPLSLECTVEGTSNPNLYWYRQAAGRGLQLLFYSVGIGQISSEVPQNLSASRPQDRQFILSSKKLLLSDSGFYLCAWRTGLGDEQYFGPGTRLTVT.

This clone showed up just a few times. The V call is TRBV4-2, the J call TRBJ1-3; D is perhaps TRBD1 (6 bases). V dropped 4 bases and J dropped 0 bases, with 10 bases sitting between them. The CDR3 length is 15 residues. The germline V gene has CDR1 LGHNA and CDR2 YNFKEQ. In DNA, the CDR3 is TGTGCCAGCAGCCCGGACAGCAGCTCTGGAAACACCATATATTTT. It encodes CASSPDSSSGNTIYF.

The chain combines TRBV11-2 with TRBJ2-3, with unresolved D. Germline loops: CDR1 SGHAT, CDR2 FQNNGV. CDR3 length: 15 amino acids. V was trimmed by 2 bases and J by 3 bases, leaving 12 bases between them. The CDR3 bases are TGTGCCAGCAGCTTATATCCAGATGGGACAGATACGCAGTATTTT. Its protein is CASSLYPDGTDTQYF.

The V gene is TRBV11-1, the J gene TRBJ1-4; 9 bases match TRBD1. J lost 5 bases, V lost 2 bases, and 3 bases had no gene match. The germline V gene has CDR1 SGHAT and CDR2 FQDESV (reference sequence). This CDR3 is built from 15 residues. CDR3 bases: TGTGCCAGCAGCTTACCGGGACAGGGAAATGAAAAACTGTTTTTT. Amino acid sequence: CASSLPGQGNEKLFF. The full variable domain, its missing parts supplied by reference TRBV11-1 and TRBJ1-4, is EAEVAQSPRYKITEKSQAVAFWCDPISGHATLYWYRQILGQGPELLVQFQDESVVDDSQLPKDRFSAERLKGVDSTLKIQPAELGDSAMYLCASSLPGQGNEKLFFGSGTQLSVL.